This TCR beta chain was captured by sequencing in a study of blood T cell repertoires in COVID-19. On the study more broadly: T cells, B-cell-depleted T cells, or PBMCs supplied cDNA or gDNA.

Profiled with immunoSEQ multiplex PCR; TCRdb holds only in-frame clones, not every one. The sample records roughly 50,000 clones, approximately 91% being singletons. Sequenced: peripheral blood. The clonotype was recovered from a woman aged 55-69 years with active COVID-19.

CDR3: CASTPGGRVGTDTQYF. CDR3 sequence (DNA): TGTGCCAGTACCCCAGGGGGGCGGGTGGGCACAGATACGCAGTATTTT. This chain joins TRBV19 and TRBJ2-3; TRBD1 is a possible D gene (7 bases). This CDR3 comprises 16 residues. Trimming removed 7 bases from V and 1 base from J, with 18 bases in between. Germline lookup yields CDR1 LNHDA and CDR2 SQIVND (reference sequence).